Shown below are 17 T cell receptor beta chains from a single sample sequenced in a study of Graves' ophthalmopathy and Graves' hyperthyroidism. Amplifying from RNA transcripts, the study obtained TCR beta CDR3 regions. HTBI-primed first-round RT-PCR preceded second-round multiplex PCR. TCRdb itself ran the multiplex PCR reads through MiXCR, one entry per CDR3 protein. The sample shows 400,000 or so distinct CDR3 sequences, roughly a sixth of them seen only once. The sample was peripheral blood. These TCRs come from an adult woman with stable Graves' hyperthyroidism.

This chain links TRBV6-2 or TRBV6-3 with TRBJ2-7, with 8 bases matching TRBD1. V shed 6 bases, J shed 4 bases, and the junction held 8 bases outside the gene matches. The CDR3 sequence is 14 residues long. Germline V gene sequence: CDR1 MNHEY, CDR2 SVGEGT. CDR3 region: CASRLPGQVYEQYF. DNA for the CDR3: TGTGCCAGCAGGCTACCGGGACAGGTATACGAGCAGTACTTC.

This clonotype showed up many times. This rearrangement joins TRBV11-2 to TRBJ2-7; weak D call: TRBD1 (6 bases). V dropped 5 bases and J dropped 5 bases, with 19 bases sitting between them. Looked up from germline, CDR1 is SGHAT and CDR2 is FQNNGV. There are 15 residues in the CDR3. The CDR3 nucleotides are TGTGCCAGCAGCCCCCTACAGGGAGTTCTGAACGAGCAGTACTTC. Encoded protein: CASSPLQGVLNEQYF.

Only a few counts were recorded for this clonotype. V usage is TRBV20-1 and J usage is TRBJ2-7, with 8 bases lining up with TRBD2. V was pared by 6 bases and J by 2 bases, with 9 bases of the junction left unmatched. The CDR3 contains 14 residues. Germline V gene lookup returns CDR1 DFQATT and CDR2 SNEGSKA (reference sequence). CDR3 loop: CSASGGRWTYEQYF. The CDR3 DNA reads as TGCAGTGCCTCGGGCGGGAGGTGGACCTACGAGCAGTACTTC.

For this clonotype: It may be a read error: a sequence one base away is much more abundant. The CDR3 coding sequence is TGTGCCAGCAGCCCCCGGCGGAAGAACACTGAAGCTCTCTTT. The encoded protein is CASSPRRKNTEALF. The V gene is TRBV5-6, the J gene TRBJ1-1; no definite D call. The CDR3 runs to 14 residues. Looked up from germline, CDR1 is SGHDT and CDR2 is YYEEEE.

Ten or more counts support this clonotype. The chain links TRBV6-2 or TRBV6-3 to TRBJ1-2; 8 bases map to TRBD1. Unmatched junction bases numbered 7, after V lost 7 bases and J lost 3 bases. Germline V gives CDR1 MNHEY, CDR2 SVGEGT. The CDR3 is made up of 14 amino acids. As DNA, the CDR3 is TGTGCCAGCATCGGACAGGGCCCTGACTATGGCTACACCTTC. Amino acid sequence: CASIGQGPDYGYTF.

In this sample, this clonotype turned up many times. The rearrangement uses TRBV29-1 and TRBJ1-2; perhaps TRBD1 as D (5 bases). Germline-derived CDR1 and CDR2 are SQVTM and ANQGSEA. The CDR3 extends over 13 amino acids. V shed 6 bases and J shed 8 bases, with 19 bases lying between them. This CDR3 reads CSVRGLITDGYTF. The CDR3 DNA is TGCAGCGTCCGGGGCTTAATAACGGACGGCTACACCTTC.

This clonotype was counted many times. The rearrangement joins TRBV7-2 to TRBJ1-2, with 7 bases identical to TRBD1. V lost 1 base to trimming and J lost 8 bases; unmatched junction nucleotides: 7. The CDR3 runs to 14 residues. Germline CDR1 reads SGHTA; CDR2 reads FQGNSA. The CDR3 region has the DNA TGTGCCAGCAGCTTAGGTTCAGGGGGTCGGGGCTACACCTTC. This translates into CASSLGSGGRGYTF.

This clonotype was counted ten times or more. The chain employs TRBV7-3 and TRBJ2-2; 7 bases are a match to TRBD2. The CDR3 runs 16 residues. Germline loops: CDR1 SGHTA, CDR2 FQGTGA. Unmatched junction bases numbered 3, after V lost 1 base and J lost 1 base. The CDR3 loop reads CASSLMASGNTGELFF. CDR3 nucleotide sequence: TGTGCCAGCAGCTTAATGGCTAGCGGGAACACCGGGGAGCTGTTTTTT.

This clonotype was recorded at least ten times. The CDR3 here is CASSPGGGWTGDEQYF. CDR3 bases: TGTGCCAGCAGCCCCGGTGGAGGGTGGACGGGAGACGAGCAGTACTTC. The chain has TRBV7-6 and TRBJ2-7; maybe TRBD2 (6 bases). From germline, CDR1 is SGHVS and CDR2 FNYEAQ. V lost 5 bases to trimming and J lost 5 bases, with 22 bases between them. This CDR3 contains 16 residues.

This sequence joins TRBV12-3 or TRBV12-4 and TRBJ2-7; TRBD1 agrees at 7 bases. Trimming cost V 6 bases and J 1 base; bases outside gene matches: 9. The CDR3 runs 15 residues. The CDR3 region is CASRGGQASSYEQYF. The CDR3 region has the DNA TGTGCCAGCAGGGGTGGACAGGCGAGTTCCTACGAGCAGTACTTC.

This clonotype was recorded at least ten times. The chain has TRBV6-1 and TRBJ2-7; 8 bases are a match to TRBD1. The V gene end was trimmed by 7 bases and the J gene end by 2 bases; junction bases not matched to a gene: 10. Looked up from germline, CDR1 is MNHNS and CDR2 is SASEGT. The CDR3 runs to 15 residues. This CDR3 reads CASKLAGGLAYEQYF. CDR3 nucleotide sequence: TGTGCCAGCAAACTAGCAGGGGGCTTAGCCTACGAGCAGTACTTC.

This clonotype was detected ten times or more. A much more abundant neighbour one base away suggests this may be a read error. The chain combines TRBV12-3 or TRBV12-4 with TRBJ2-7, with D hard to call. Deletions cut 6 bases from V and 5 bases from J, with 23 bases between. The CDR3 sequence is 16 residues long. CDR3 residues: CASRSEPGRRNHEQYF. CDR3 nucleotides: TGTGCCAGCAGGTCAGAACCCGGCCGCAGGAACCACGAGCAGTACTTC.

This clonotype was observed at least ten times. The chain recombines TRBV28 with TRBJ1-2, with TRBD1 identical over 12 bases. Germline V CDR1 and CDR2: MDHEN, SYDVKM. The CDR3 loop spans 16 amino acids. Losses at the gene ends were 5 bases for V and 5 bases for J; bases not matched to a gene: 9. The CDR3 DNA reads as TGTGCCAGCAGTCACTACCCGGGACAGGGGGCATATGGCTACACCTTC. This gives the protein CASSHYPGQGAYGYTF.

Ten or more counts support this clonotype. This sequence joins TRBV27 and TRBJ1-2; 9 nucleotides line up with TRBD1. J was trimmed by 3 bases and V by 2 bases; bases with no gene match: 1. Germline V CDR1 and CDR2: MNHEY, SMNVEV (reference sequence). The CDR3 has 14 amino acids. The CDR3 DNA follows: TGTGCCAGCAGTTTACGGGACAGGGACTATGGCTACACCTTC. Translating gives CASSLRDRDYGYTF.

Ten or more counts support this clonotype. V usage is TRBV27 and J usage is TRBJ2-7; tentatively, D is TRBD1 (5 bases). This CDR3 is 16 amino acids long. Trimming removed 2 bases at V and 4 bases at J, with 18 bases between. Germline CDR1 MNHEY, CDR2 SMNVEV (reference sequence). The CDR3 nucleotides read TGTGCCAGCAGTTTACCCCTCAAGGGGTCCGATTACGAGCAGTACTTC. This encodes CASSLPLKGSDYEQYF.

In its sample, this clonotype was seen many times. V is TRBV6-1 and J is TRBJ2-7; D call uncertain. The germline CDR1 and CDR2 sequences are MNHNS and SASEGT. There are 15 residues in the CDR3. V dropped 5 bases and J dropped 7 bases, with 21 bases sitting between them. CDR3 sequence reads: CASSPRASDPWEQYF. CDR3 DNA: TGTGCCAGCAGTCCAAGAGCGTCCGATCCGTGGGAGCAGTACTTC.

This clonotype was counted ten times or more. J is TRBJ2-7 and V is TRBV19, with TRBD2 matching 11 bases. Germline CDR1 is LNHDA and CDR2 is SQIVND (reference sequence). With V trimmed by 8 bases and J by 7 bases, 10 bases remained unmatched. CDR3 length: 14 residues. The CDR3 sequence: CASGGLAAVWEQYF. The CDR3 coding sequence is TGTGCCAGTGGGGGACTAGCGGCTGTATGGGAGCAGTACTTC.